Each of the 23 T cell receptor beta chains below was sequenced from the same sample in a study of cytomegalovirus exposure and HLA in healthy donors. Primers: 60 Vbeta forward and 13 Jbeta reverse. TCRdb's table, derived via immunoSEQ multiplex PCR, lists solely in-frame clones and lacks some. The sample yields about 160,000 clones, around 83% seen once. The sequenced material came from PBMCs. These TCRs come from a male donor in good health and CMV-seropositive.

V and J are TRBV19 and TRBJ2-2; D perhaps matches TRBD1 (6 bases). The germline V gene encodes CDR1 LNHDA and CDR2 SQIVND (reference sequence). V was cut by 6 bases and J by 4 bases, with 12 bases left in between. The CDR3 consists of 14 residues. The CDR3 spells CASRQGVPTGELFF. The CDR3, as DNA: TGTGCCAGTAGACAGGGCGTGCCCACCGGGGAGCTGTTTTTT.

J is TRBJ1-1 and V is TRBV5-1, with D possibly matching TRBD1 (6 bases). CDR1 and CDR2 from the germline V gene are SGHRS and YFSETQ. This CDR3 is built from 12 residues. With 7 bases removed from V and 3 bases from J, the gap between germline ends came to 10 bases. CDR3 in amino acids: CASSSGDTEAFF. CDR3 DNA: TGCGCCAGCTCCTCAGGGGACACTGAAGCTTTCTTT.

The gene calls are TRBV7-2 and TRBJ1-3, with TRBD1 identical over 8 bases. The CDR3 has 14 residues. Germline trimming cut 5 bases from V and 1 base from J; bases unmatched to any gene: 1. Germline CDR1 and CDR2: SGHTA and FQGNSA. The CDR3 here is CASSQGASGNTIYF. In DNA, the CDR3 is TGTGCCAGCAGCCAGGGGGCATCTGGAAACACCATATATTTT.

This clone was observed once. This sequence joins TRBV7-2 and TRBJ2-7, with no clear D. The CDR3 length is 13 residues. Germline V lookup: CDR1 SGHTA, CDR2 FQGNSA. V was cut by 4 bases and J by 1 base, with 8 bases left in between. CDR3 sequence (DNA): TGTGCCAGCAGCTACGGGTTGTCCTACGAGCAGTACTTC. Amino acids: CASSYGLSYEQYF.

The chain uses TRBV10-3 and TRBJ1-2, with TRBD1 identical over 10 bases. The germline gives CDR1 ENHRY, CDR2 SYGVKD. After removal of 2 bases from V and 5 bases from J, the junction contained 8 bases not matched to a gene. The CDR3 sequence is 16 residues long. CDR3: CAISEPDRGPSYGYTF. CDR3 coding DNA: TGTGCCATCAGTGAGCCTGACAGGGGGCCTTCTTATGGCTACACCTTC.

The chain uses TRBV5-5 and TRBJ1-1; D gene ambiguous. Germline V gives CDR1 SGHKS, CDR2 YYEKEE (reference sequence). The CDR3 totals 13 residues. V was cut by 2 bases and J by 3 bases, with 8 bases left in between. The CDR3 DNA sequence: TGTGCCAGCAGCTTTTCGAGGGACACTGAAGCTTTCTTT. It encodes CASSFSRDTEAFF. Full variable domain (outside the CDR3, taken from reference TRBV5-5 and TRBJ1-1): DAGVTQSPTHLIKTRGQQVTLRCSPISGHKSVSWYQQVLGQGPQFIFQYYEKEERGRGNFPDRFSARQFPNYSSELNVNALLLGDSALYLCASSFSRDTEAFFGQGTRLTVV.

The chain combines TRBV5-1 with TRBJ2-3; D is undetermined. This CDR3 has 12 residues. Looked up from germline, CDR1 is SGHRS and CDR2 is YFSETQ. Between the trimmed V and J ends, which lost 0 bases and 7 bases, there was a span of 6 bases. The CDR3 DNA is TGCGCCAGCAGCTTGGACTTTTATACGCAGTATTTT. Protein sequence: CASSLDFYTQYF.

The V gene is TRBV9, the J gene TRBJ1-1; 10 nucleotides align to TRBD1. From germline, CDR1 is SGDLS and CDR2 YYNGEE. After removal of 3 bases from V and 4 bases from J, the junction contained 12 bases not matched to a gene. The CDR3 contains 17 residues. The CDR3 here is CASSAPRGTGATTEAFF. The CDR3, as DNA: TGTGCCAGCAGCGCCCCCAGGGGGACAGGGGCGACCACTGAAGCTTTCTTT.

This chain connects TRBV7-8 to TRBJ1-5; 9 nucleotides line up with TRBD1. CDR1 and CDR2 from the germline V gene are SGHVS and FQNEAQ. The CDR3 length is 17 residues. After removal of 7 bases from V and 0 bases from J, the junction contained 10 bases not matched to a gene. CDR3 residues: CASIQGTGGLSNQPQHF. As DNA, the CDR3 is TGTGCCAGCATCCAAGGAACAGGGGGCCTTAGCAATCAGCCCCAGCATTTT.

The rearrangement uses TRBV9 and TRBJ2-6, with D possibly matching TRBD2 (6 bases). The ends were cut back, 0 bases at V and 4 bases at J, with 14 bases in the middle. This CDR3 is built from 17 residues. From germline, CDR1 is SGDLS and CDR2 YYNGEE. The DNA of the CDR3 is TGTGCCAGCAGCGTAGATCGTCAGGGAGGCGGGGCCAACGTCCTGACTTTC. Translated, it gives CASSVDRQGGGANVLTF.

The gene calls are TRBV4-3 and TRBJ1-4, with TRBD1 matching 7 bases. This CDR3 region has 19 residues. The V and J ends lost 0 bases and 0 bases, in that order; junction bases with no gene match: 10. The germline CDR1 and CDR2 sequences are LGHNA and YSLEER. In DNA form, the CDR3 reads TGCGCCAGCAGCCAAGAAATAGGGACAGCCTATGCAACTAATGAAAAACTGTTTTTT. The encoded protein is CASSQEIGTAYATNEKLFF.

A few counts support this clone. The rearrangement uses TRBV6-1 and TRBJ2-3; D might be TRBD2 (5 bases). CDR1 and CDR2 (germline): MNHNS, SASEGT. This CDR3 region has 15 residues. V lost 2 bases and J lost 2, with 11 bases in between. The CDR3 is CASSEFSGPTDTQYF. In nucleotides, the CDR3 is TGTGCCAGCAGTGAATTCAGCGGCCCCACAGATACGCAGTATTTT.

The J gene is TRBJ2-5, the V gene TRBV10-1, with D possibly being TRBD2 (5 bases). Deletions cut 3 bases from V and 4 bases from J, with 18 bases between. The CDR3 length is 16 residues. CDR1 and CDR2 from the germline V gene are WNHNN and SYGVQD (reference sequence). CDR3: CASSDQKAAGLETQYF. DNA of the CDR3: TGCGCCAGCAGTGATCAGAAAGCGGCCGGGCTAGAGACCCAGTACTTC.

This chain connects TRBV19 to TRBJ1-4; D call uncertain. Germline values: CDR1 LNHDA, CDR2 SQIVND (reference sequence). The CDR3 spans 11 residues. Trimming shortened V by 7 bases and J by 4 bases, and 4 bases separated the two germline ends. CDR3 residues: CASTFNEKLFF. As DNA, the CDR3 is TGTGCCAGTACTTTTAATGAAAAACTGTTTTTT.

The CDR3 DNA is TGCGCCAGCAGCCAAGAGAGGTCAGGGGAGTGGGATCAGCCCCAGCATTTT. It translates to CASSQERSGEWDQPQHF. The V gene is TRBV4-1, the J gene TRBJ1-5, with a weak D call TRBD1 (6 bases). Trimming stripped 0 bases from V and 5 bases from J, with 17 bases between. The CDR3 covers 17 residues. The germline CDR1 and CDR2 sequences are MGHRA and YSYEKL.

The chain combines TRBV7-9 with TRBJ2-2; possible D gene TRBD1, 6 bases. This CDR3 region has 14 residues. CDR1 and CDR2 from the germline V gene are SEHNR and FQNEAQ (reference sequence). The germline V and J ends were trimmed by 5 bases and 6 bases, with 13 bases remaining between them. The CDR3 protein is CASSPGGGPGELFF. CDR3 bases: TGTGCCAGCAGCCCCGGTGGGGGCCCCGGGGAGCTGTTTTTT.

The V gene is TRBV28, the J gene TRBJ2-7; perhaps TRBD2 as D (6 bases). The germline gives CDR1 MDHEN, CDR2 SYDVKM. V was clipped by 10 bases and J by 7 bases, with 23 bases between them. This CDR3 has 14 residues. The CDR3 DNA sequence: TGTGCCACCACTACCGGGGAGGAGAGCCAGGAGCAGTACTTC. The encoded protein is CATTTGEESQEQYF.

The chain carries TRBV5-3 and TRBJ1-1; no firm D call. TRBV5-3 is assigned to the ORF class and has an uncertain function. This CDR3 has 16 residues. V was cut by 3 bases and J by 1 base, with 16 bases left in between. The CDR3, as DNA: TGTGCCAGAAGCTCCCTTTGGGCCACAGAGAACACTGAAGCTTTCTTT. Translation: CARSSLWATENTEAFF.

The chain joins TRBV9 to TRBJ1-2, with 7 bases fitting TRBD1. The J segment lost 2 bases and the V segment lost 4 bases, leaving 8 bases of the junction unmatched. The CDR3 contains 15 residues. Germline assignment: CDR1 SGDLS and CDR2 YYNGEE. The CDR3 reads CASSHTGDGNYGYTF. CDR3 nucleotide sequence: TGTGCCAGCAGCCACACAGGGGACGGGAACTATGGCTACACCTTC.

This sequence joins TRBV30 and TRBJ1-3; D possibly corresponds to TRBD1 (5 bases). V was clipped by 2 bases and J by 1 base, with 6 bases between them. The CDR3 contains 13 residues. Germline V CDR1 and CDR2: GTSNPN, SVGIG (reference sequence). CDR3 protein: CAWSQGSGNTIYF. In DNA, the CDR3 is TGTGCCTGGAGTCAGGGATCTGGAAACACCATATATTTT.

The chain is built from TRBV15 and TRBJ1-4; TRBD1 is a possible D gene (5 bases). The V and J ends lost 1 base and 7 bases respectively, with 13 bases between them. The germline V gene has CDR1 LNHNV and CDR2 YYDKDF (reference sequence). This CDR3 has 15 amino acids. DNA of the CDR3: TGTGCCACCAGCAGAGGGAGGGGAGCGGGTGAAAAACTGTTTTTT. Encoded protein: CATSRGRGAGEKLFF. Supplemented by reference TRBV15 and TRBJ1-4, the full variable domain reads DAMVIQNPRYQVTQFGKPVTLSCSQTLNHNVMYWYQQKSSQAPKLLFHYYDKDFNNEADTPDNFQSRRPNTSFCFLDIRSPGLGDTAMYLCATSRGRGAGEKLFFGSGTQLSVL.

The chain combines TRBV6-6 with TRBJ2-3; no reliable D call. Germline V lookup: CDR1 MNHNY, CDR2 SVGAGI (reference sequence). The CDR3 consists of 13 residues. Trimming stripped 2 bases from V and 6 bases from J, with 9 bases between. The CDR3 nucleotides are TGTGCCAGCAGTTACACCGTCGGGGATACGCAGTATTTT. Its protein is CASSYTVGDTQYF.

The rearrangement uses TRBV9 and TRBJ2-1; TRBD2 matches at 7 bases. J gave up 9 bases and V 0 bases, and 9 bases lay outside the gene matches. Germline-derived CDR1 and CDR2 are SGDLS and YYNGEE. The CDR3 extends over 15 amino acids. The CDR3 spells CASSVVVGGQGEQFF. DNA of the CDR3: TGTGCCAGCAGCGTAGTTGTGGGAGGGCAAGGTGAGCAGTTCTTC.